This T cell receptor (beta chain) was profiled in a study of shared clonotypes between healthy human individuals. Study overall: Plates per donor: three CD4 naive, three CD4 memory, two CD8 naive, one CD8 memory.

Data came from immunoSEQ multiplex PCR; TCRdb stores just in-frame clones and leaves some out. The table records hundreds of thousands of clones, 95% to 97% of them present only once. Trimming shortened V by 0 bases and J by 7 bases, and 9 bases separated the two germline ends. Germline V gene data show CDR1 as KGHSH and CDR2 as LQKENI. The CDR3 length is 14 residues. Sequenced material: naive CD4+ T cells sorted from blood. The subset denotes: CD45RA+ positively selected. V is TRBV18 and J is TRBJ2-2; D is perhaps TRBD1 or TRBD2 (5 bases each). The receptor comes from a woman under 40 in good health. CDR3 bases: TGTGCCAGCTCACCACCAGAGGGGAACGGGGAGCTGTTTTTT. Protein sequence: CASSPPEGNGELFF.